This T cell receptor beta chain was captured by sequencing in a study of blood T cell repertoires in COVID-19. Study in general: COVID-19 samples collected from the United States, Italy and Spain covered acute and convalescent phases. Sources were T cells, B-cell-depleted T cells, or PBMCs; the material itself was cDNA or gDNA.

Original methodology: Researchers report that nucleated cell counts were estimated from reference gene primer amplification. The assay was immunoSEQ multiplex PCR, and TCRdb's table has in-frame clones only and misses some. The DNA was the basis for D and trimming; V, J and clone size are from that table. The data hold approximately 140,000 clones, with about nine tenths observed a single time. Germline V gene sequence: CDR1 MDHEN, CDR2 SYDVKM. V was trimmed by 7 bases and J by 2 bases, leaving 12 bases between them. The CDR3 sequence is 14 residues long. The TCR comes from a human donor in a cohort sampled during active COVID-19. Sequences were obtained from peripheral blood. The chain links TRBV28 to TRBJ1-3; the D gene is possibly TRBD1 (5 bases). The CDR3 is CASTPGRAGNTIYF. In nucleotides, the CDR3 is TGTGCCAGCACCCCTGGCAGGGCTGGAAACACCATATATTTT.